Given below is one T cell receptor (beta chain) in context. Its antigen is as yet unknown. This sample is drawn from a study of shared clonotypes between healthy human individuals. Overall study: Per-donor plates numbered three CD4 naive, three CD4 memory, two CD8 naive and one CD8 memory.

The study, taken as a whole, reports: The represented genetic and exposure-history diversity was limited by the small number of donors.

Sequencing used immunoSEQ multiplex PCR; TCRdb keeps in-frame clones, though not all of them. The table records 1 million to 1.3 million clones, roughly 74% of them present only once. This CDR3 is 15 amino acids long. Per the germline V gene, CDR1 is MNHEY and CDR2 is SVGAGI. V shed 2 bases, J shed 4 bases, and the junction held 7 bases outside the gene matches. Sequences were obtained from memory CD4+ T cells from PBMCs. Specified subset: CD45RA-negative fraction. V gene TRBV6-5 combines with J gene TRBJ1-2; 7 bases map to TRBD1. This TCR was sampled from a young man in good health. Some clones in this sample may be carry-over from other donors' samples. CDR3 DNA: TGTGCCAGCAGTTACCGTAAGGACAGGCCCTATGGCTACACCTTC. It codes for CASSYRKDRPYGYTF.